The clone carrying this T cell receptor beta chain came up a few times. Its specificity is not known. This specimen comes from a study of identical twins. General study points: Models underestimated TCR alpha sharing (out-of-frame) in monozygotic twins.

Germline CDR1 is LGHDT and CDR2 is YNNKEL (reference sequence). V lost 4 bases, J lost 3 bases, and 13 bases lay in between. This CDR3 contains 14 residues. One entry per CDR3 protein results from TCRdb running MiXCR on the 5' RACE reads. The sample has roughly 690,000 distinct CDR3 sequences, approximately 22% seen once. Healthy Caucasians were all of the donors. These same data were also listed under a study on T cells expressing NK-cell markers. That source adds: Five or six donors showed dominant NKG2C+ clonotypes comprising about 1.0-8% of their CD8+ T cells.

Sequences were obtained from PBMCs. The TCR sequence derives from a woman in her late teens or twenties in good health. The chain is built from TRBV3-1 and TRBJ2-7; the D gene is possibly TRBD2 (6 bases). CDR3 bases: TGTGCCAGCAGCCGAGACGGGGGATTCTACGAGCAGTACTTC. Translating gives CASSRDGGFYEQYF.